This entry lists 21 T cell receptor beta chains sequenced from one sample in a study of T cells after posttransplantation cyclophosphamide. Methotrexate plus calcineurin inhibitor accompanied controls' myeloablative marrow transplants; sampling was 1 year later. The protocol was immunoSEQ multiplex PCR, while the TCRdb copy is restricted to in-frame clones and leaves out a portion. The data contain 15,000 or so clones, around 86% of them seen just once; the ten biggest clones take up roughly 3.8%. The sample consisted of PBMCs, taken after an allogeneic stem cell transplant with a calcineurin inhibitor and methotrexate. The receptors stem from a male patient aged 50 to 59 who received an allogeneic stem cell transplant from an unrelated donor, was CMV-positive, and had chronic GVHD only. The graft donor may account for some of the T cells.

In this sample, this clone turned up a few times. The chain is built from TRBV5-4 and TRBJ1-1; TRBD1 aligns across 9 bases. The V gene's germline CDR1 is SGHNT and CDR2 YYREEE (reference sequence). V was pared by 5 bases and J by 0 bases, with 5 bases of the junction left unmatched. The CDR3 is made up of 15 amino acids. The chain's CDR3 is CASSLWTGVNTEAFF. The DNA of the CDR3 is TGTGCCAGCAGTCTCTGGACAGGGGTGAACACTGAAGCTTTCTTT.

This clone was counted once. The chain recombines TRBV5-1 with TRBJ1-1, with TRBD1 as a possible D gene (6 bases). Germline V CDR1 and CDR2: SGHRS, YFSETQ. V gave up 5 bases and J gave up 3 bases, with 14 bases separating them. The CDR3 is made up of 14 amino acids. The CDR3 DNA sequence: TGCGCCAGCAGTAACCGGGACATTTACACTGAAGCTTTCTTT. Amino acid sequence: CASSNRDIYTEAFF.

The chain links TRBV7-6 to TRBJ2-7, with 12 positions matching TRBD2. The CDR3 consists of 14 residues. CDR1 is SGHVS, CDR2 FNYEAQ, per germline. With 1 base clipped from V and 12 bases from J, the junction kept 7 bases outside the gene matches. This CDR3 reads CASSLVSASGRAYF. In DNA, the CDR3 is TGTGCCAGCAGCTTAGTGTCGGCTAGCGGGAGGGCGTACTTC.

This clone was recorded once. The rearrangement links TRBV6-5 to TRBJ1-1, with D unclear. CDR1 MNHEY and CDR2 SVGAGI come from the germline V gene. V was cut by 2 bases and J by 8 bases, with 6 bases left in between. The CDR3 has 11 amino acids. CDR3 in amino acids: CASSYANEAFF. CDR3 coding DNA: TGTGCCAGCAGTTACGCGAACGAAGCTTTCTTT.

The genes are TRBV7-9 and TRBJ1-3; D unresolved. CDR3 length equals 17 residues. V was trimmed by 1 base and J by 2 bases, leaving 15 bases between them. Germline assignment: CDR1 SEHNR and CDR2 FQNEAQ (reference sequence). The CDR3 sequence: CASSLGLTFSTGNTIYF. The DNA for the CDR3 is TGTGCCAGCAGCTTAGGGCTTACGTTTTCGACTGGAAACACCATATATTTT.

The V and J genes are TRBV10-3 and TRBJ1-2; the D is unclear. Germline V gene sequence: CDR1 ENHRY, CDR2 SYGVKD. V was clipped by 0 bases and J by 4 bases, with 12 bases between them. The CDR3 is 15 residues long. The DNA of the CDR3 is TGTGCCATCAGTGAGTCGTCCAGCAGCGTCTATGGCTACACCTTC. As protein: CAISESSSSVYGYTF.

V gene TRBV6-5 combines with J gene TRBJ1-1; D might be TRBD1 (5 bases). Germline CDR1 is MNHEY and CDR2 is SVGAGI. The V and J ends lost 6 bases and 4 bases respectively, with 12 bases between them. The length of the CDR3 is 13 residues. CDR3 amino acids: CASRPGRGTEAFF. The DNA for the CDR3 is TGTGCCAGCAGGCCAGGGCGCGGCACTGAAGCTTTCTTT.

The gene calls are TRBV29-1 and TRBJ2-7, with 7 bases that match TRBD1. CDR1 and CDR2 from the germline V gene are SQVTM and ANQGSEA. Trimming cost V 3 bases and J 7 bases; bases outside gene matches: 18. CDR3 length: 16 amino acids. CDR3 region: CSVDGLTGTLSREQYF. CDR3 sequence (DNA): TGCAGCGTTGATGGGCTGACAGGGACCCTTTCTCGGGAGCAGTACTTC.

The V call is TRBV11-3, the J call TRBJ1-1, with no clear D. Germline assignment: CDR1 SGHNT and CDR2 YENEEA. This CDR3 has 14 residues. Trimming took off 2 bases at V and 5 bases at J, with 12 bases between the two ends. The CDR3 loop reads CASSLLEGGTEAFF. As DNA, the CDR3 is TGTGCCAGCAGCTTATTGGAGGGTGGGACTGAAGCTTTCTTT.

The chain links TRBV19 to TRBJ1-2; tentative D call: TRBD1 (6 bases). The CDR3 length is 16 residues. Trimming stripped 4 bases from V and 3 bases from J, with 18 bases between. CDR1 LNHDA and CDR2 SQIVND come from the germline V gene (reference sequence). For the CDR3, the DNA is TGTGCCAGTAGTAGGGATTCAGGGGAAGGGGACTATGGCTACACCTTC. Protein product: CASSRDSGEGDYGYTF.

The CDR3 DNA sequence: TGTGCCAGCAGCGTAGCTGCGTTCACTGAAGCTTTCTTT. This codes for CASSVAAFTEAFF. The rearrangement links TRBV9 to TRBJ1-1; D is uncertain. The CDR3 extends over 13 amino acids. Germline CDR1 SGDLS, CDR2 YYNGEE. V dropped 0 bases and J dropped 4 bases, with 7 bases sitting between them.

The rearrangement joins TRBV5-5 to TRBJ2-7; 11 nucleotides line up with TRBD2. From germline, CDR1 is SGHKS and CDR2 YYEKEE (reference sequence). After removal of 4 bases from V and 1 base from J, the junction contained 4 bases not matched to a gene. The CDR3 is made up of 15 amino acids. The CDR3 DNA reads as TGTGCCAGCAGCGCCAGACTAGCGGGATCCTACGAGCAGTACTTC. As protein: CASSARLAGSYEQYF.

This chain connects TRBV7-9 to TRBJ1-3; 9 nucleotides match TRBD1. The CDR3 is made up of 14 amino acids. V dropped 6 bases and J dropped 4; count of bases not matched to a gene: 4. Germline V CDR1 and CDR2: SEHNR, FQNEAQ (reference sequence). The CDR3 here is CASSWDREGNTIYF. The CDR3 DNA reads TGTGCCAGCAGTTGGGACAGGGAGGGAAACACCATATATTTT.

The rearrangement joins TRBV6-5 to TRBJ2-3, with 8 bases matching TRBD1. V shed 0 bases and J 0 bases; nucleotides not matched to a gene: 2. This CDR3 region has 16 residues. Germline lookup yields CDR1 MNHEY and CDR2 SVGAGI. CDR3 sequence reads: CASSYSTGGSTDTQYF. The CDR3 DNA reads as TGTGCCAGCAGTTACTCTACAGGGGGGAGCACAGATACGCAGTATTTT.

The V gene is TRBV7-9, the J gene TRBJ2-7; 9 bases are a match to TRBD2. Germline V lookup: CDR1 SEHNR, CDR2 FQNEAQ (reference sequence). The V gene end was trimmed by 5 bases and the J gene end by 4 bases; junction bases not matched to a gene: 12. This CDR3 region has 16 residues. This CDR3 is CASSLVRSSGGYEQYF. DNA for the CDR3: TGTGCCAGCAGCCTTGTGAGGAGTAGCGGGGGATACGAGCAGTACTTC.

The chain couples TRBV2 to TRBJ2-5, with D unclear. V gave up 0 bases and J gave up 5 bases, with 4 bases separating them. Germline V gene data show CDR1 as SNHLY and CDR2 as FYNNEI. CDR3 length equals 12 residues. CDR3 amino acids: CASSEARETQYF. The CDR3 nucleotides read TGTGCCAGCAGTGAAGCGCGGGAGACCCAGTACTTC.

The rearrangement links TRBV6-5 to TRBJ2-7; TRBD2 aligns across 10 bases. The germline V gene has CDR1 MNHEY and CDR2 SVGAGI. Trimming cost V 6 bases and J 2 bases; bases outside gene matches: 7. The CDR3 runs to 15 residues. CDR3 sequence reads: CASRQVAGGPYEQYF. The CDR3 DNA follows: TGTGCCAGCAGGCAAGTAGCGGGGGGACCCTACGAGCAGTACTTC.

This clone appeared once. The CDR3 bases are TGTGCCAGCAGTACCTTACAGGGGGCCTGGGGAGTGAACACTGAAGCTTTCTTT. Its protein product is CASSTLQGAWGVNTEAFF. The genes are TRBV28 and TRBJ1-1, with 9 nucleotides matching TRBD1. The CDR3 is 18 amino acids. CDR1 and CDR2 from the germline V gene are MDHEN and SYDVKM. The J segment lost 0 bases and the V segment lost 5 bases, leaving 13 bases of the junction unmatched.

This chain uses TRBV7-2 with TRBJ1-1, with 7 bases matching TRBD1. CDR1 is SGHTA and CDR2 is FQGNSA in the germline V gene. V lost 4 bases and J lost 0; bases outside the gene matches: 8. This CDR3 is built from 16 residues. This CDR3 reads CASSSIGDSMNTEAFF. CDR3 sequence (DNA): TGTGCCAGCAGCTCAATTGGGGACAGCATGAACACTGAAGCTTTCTTT.

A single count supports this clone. The CDR3: CASSPRGTGDRGELFF. CDR3 in DNA: TGTGCCAGTAGTCCTAGAGGGACAGGGGACCGCGGGGAGCTGTTTTTT. The rearrangement uses TRBV19 and TRBJ2-2, with 10 bases that match TRBD1. The CDR3 is 16 residues long. V dropped 5 bases and J dropped 7; count of bases not matched to a gene: 10. The germline gives CDR1 LNHDA, CDR2 SQIVND (reference sequence).

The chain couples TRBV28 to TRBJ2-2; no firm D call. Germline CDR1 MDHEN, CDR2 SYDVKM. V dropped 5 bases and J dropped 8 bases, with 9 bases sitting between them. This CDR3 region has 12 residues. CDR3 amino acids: CASSLPGGELFF. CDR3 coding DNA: TGTGCCAGCAGTCTACCCGGGGGGGAGCTGTTTTTT.